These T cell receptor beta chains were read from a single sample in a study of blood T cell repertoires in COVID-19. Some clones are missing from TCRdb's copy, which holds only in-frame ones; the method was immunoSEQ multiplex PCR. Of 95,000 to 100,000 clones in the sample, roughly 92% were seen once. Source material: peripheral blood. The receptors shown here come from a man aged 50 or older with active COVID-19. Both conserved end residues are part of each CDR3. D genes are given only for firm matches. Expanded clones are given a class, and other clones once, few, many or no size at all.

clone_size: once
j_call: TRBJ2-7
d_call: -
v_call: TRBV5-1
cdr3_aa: CASSFYMMAGNYEQYF
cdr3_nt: TGCGCCAGCAGCTTTTATATGATGGCAGGGAACTACGAGCAGTACTTC

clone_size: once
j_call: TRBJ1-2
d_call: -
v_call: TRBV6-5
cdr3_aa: CASTPGGSAGYTF
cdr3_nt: TGTGCCAGCACTCCGGGAGGGTCTGCTGGCTACACCTTC

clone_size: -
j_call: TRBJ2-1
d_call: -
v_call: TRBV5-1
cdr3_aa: CASSLESRNEQFF
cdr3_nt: TGCGCCAGCAGCTTGGAGTCGCGCAATGAGCAGTTCTTC

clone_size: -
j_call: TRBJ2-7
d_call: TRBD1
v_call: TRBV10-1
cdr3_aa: CASGQGNEQYF
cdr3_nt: TGCGCCAGCGGACAGGGTAACGAGCAGTACTTC

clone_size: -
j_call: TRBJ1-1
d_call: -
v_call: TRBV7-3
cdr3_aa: CASSPSVNTEAFF
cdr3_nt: TGTGCCAGCAGTCCATCGGTAAACACTGAAGCTTTCTTT

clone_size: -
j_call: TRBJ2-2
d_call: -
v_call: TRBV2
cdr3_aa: CASSGGGLRTGELFF
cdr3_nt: TGTGCCAGCAGTGGAGGTGGATTACGCACCGGGGAGCTGTTTTTT

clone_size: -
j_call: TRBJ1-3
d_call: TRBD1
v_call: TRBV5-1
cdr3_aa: CASSPTGGDSGNTIYF
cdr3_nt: TGCGCCAGCAGCCCTACAGGGGGAGACTCTGGAAACACCATATATTTT

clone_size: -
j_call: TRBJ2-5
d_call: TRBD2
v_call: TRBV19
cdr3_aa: CASSPGTSGIQETQYF
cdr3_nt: TGTGCCAGTAGTCCGGGGACTAGCGGGATCCAAGAGACCCAGTACTTC

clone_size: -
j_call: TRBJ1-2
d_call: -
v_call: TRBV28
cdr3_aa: CASSLRGLGYTF
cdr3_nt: TGTGCCAGCAGTTTAAGGGGGTTAGGCTACACCTTC

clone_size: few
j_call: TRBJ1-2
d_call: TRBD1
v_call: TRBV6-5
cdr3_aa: CASSSILNRGIYGYTF
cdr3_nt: TGTGCCAGCAGTTCCATCTTGAACAGGGGGATCTATGGCTACACCTTC

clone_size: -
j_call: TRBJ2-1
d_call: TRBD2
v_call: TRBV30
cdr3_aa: CAWSTGRIPRWHEQFF
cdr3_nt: TGTGCCTGGAGTACCGGGAGGATCCCCCGCTGGCATGAGCAGTTCTTC

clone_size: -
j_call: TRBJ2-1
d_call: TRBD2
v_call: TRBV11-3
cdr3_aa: CASSLEGSGRGEQFF
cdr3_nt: TGTGCCAGCAGCTTAGAAGGTAGCGGGAGAGGAGAGCAGTTCTTC

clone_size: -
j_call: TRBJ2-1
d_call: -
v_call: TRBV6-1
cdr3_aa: CASSEISYNEQFF
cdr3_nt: TGTGCCAGCAGTGAAATTAGCTACAATGAGCAGTTCTTC

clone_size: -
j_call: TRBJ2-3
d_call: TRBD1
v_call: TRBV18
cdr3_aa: CASSLDRVDTQYF
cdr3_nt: TGTGCCAGCTCACTAGACAGGGTTGATACGCAGTATTTT

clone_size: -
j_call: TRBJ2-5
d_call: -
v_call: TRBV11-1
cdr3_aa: CASSLGLTLETQYF
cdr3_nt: TGTGCCAGCAGCTTAGGACTGACGTTGGAGACCCAGTACTTC

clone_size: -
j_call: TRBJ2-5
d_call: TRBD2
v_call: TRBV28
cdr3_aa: CASSPQGGRLQETQYF
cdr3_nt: TGTGCCAGCAGTCCCCAGGGCGGGAGGCTCCAAGAGACCCAGTACTTC

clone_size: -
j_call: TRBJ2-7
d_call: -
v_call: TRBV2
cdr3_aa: CASSGGDNDSYEQYF
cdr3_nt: TGTGCCAGCAGTGGTGGGGACAACGATTCCTACGAGCAGTACTTC

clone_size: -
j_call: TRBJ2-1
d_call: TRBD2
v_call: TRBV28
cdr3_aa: CASSSVAGGYNEQFF
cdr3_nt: TGTGCCAGCAGTTCCGTAGCGGGCGGTTACAATGAGCAGTTCTTC

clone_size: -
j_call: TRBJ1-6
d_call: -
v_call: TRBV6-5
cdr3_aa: CASSQAGSPLHF
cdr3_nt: TGTGCCAGCAGTCAGGCGGGATCACCCCTCCACTTT

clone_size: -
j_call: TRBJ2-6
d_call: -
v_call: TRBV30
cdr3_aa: CAWSVQVRANVLTF
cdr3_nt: TGTGCCTGGAGTGTACAGGTCAGGGCCAACGTCCTGACTTTC

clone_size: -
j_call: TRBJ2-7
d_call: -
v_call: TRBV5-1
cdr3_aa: CASSSDGSSYEQYF
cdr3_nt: TGCGCCAGCAGCTCGGACGGGAGCTCCTACGAGCAGTACTTC

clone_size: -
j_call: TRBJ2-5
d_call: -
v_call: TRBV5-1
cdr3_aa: CASGSQGSAKTQYF
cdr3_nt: TGCGCCAGCGGATCCCAGGGGAGTGCAAAGACCCAGTACTTC

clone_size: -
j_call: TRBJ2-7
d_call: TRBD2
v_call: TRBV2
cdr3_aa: CASRGTSGSSYEQYF
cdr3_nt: TGTGCCAGCAGGGGGACTAGCGGGAGTTCCTACGAGCAGTACTTC

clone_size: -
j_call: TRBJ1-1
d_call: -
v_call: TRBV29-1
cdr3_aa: CSAQTGVTEAFF
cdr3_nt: TGCAGCGCTCAGACAGGTGTTACTGAAGCTTTCTTT

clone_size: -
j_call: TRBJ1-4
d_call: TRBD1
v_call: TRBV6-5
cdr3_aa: CASRDSGTVNEKLFF
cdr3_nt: TGTGCCAGCAGAGACTCCGGGACAGTTAATGAAAAACTGTTTTTT

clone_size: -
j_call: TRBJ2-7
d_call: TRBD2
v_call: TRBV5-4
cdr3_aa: CASSLRTSGTHEQYF
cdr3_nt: TGTGCCAGCAGCCTCCGGACTAGCGGGACTCACGAGCAGTACTTC

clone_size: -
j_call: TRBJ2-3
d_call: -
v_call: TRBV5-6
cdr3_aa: CASSRRGTANTDTQYF
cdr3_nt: TGTGCCAGCAGCCGTCGGGGGACTGCTAACACAGATACGCAGTATTTT

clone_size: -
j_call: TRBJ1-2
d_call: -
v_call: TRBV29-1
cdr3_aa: CSILDGNYGYTF
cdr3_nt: TGCAGCATCCTAGACGGGAACTATGGCTACACCTTC

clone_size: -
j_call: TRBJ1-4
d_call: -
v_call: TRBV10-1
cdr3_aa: CASSESGSPGKLFF
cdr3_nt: TGCGCCAGCAGTGAGTCCGGCAGTCCGGGAAAACTGTTTTTT

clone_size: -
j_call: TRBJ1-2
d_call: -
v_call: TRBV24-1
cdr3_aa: CATSRAGLYGYTF
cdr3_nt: TGTGCCACCAGTCGAGCAGGACTTTATGGCTACACCTTC

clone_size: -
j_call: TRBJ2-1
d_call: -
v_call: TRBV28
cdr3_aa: CASSTREQFF
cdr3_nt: TGTGCCAGCAGTACGCGTGAGCAGTTCTTC